One and the same sample provided the 16 T cell receptor beta chains below, sequenced in a study of blood T cells in healthy people across ages. A J-beta primer mix and a sample-barcoded 5' primer were used in a second PCR of about 7 to 11 cycles. Using its own MiXCR run on the 5' RACE reads, TCRdb lists one record per CDR3 protein. The data contain 550,000 to 650,000 distinct CDR3 sequences, about 28% of them seen just once; the ten biggest clones take up approximately 4%. The sample was also linked to a second study, of T cells of mothers and their children.

Sequencing input: blood. These receptors originate from a boy younger than 10 in good health.

The CDR3 here is CASSLGTSGRVSYEQYF. CDR3 sequence (DNA): TGCGCCAGCAGCTTGGGGACTAGCGGGAGAGTGAGCTACGAGCAGTACTTC. The chain links TRBV5-1 to TRBJ2-5, with 13 bases lining up with TRBD2. The J call may be incorrect, as the DNA end agrees better with TRBJ2-7. Germline V gene sequence: CDR1 SGHRS, CDR2 YFSETQ. This CDR3 spans 17 amino acids.

This chain connects TRBV5-5 to TRBJ2-7; tentative D call: TRBD2 (5 bases). The V gene lost 0 bases and the J gene lost 9 bases, with 13 bases spanning the gap. This CDR3 is 13 amino acids long. The V gene's germline CDR1 is SGHKS and CDR2 YYEKEE (reference sequence). The CDR3 protein is CASSLAHGRGQYF. The CDR3 bases are TGTGCCAGCAGCTTGGCACACGGTCGGGGGCAGTACTTC.

This clonotype was seen a handful of times. This chain connects TRBV5-1 to TRBJ2-5; D not resolved. The germline V gene has CDR1 SGHRS and CDR2 YFSETQ. The CDR3 loop spans 13 amino acids. Trimming stripped 0 bases from V and 9 bases from J, with 12 bases between. DNA for the CDR3: TGCGCCAGCAGCTTGGCCGCCGACACCGCCCAGTACTTC. It codes for CASSLAADTAQYF.

This clonotype was seen more than once but under ten times. Here the CDR3 DNA reads TGTGCCAGCACCGAAACCCTAATAGGAAGAGGGGATCTAAACTATGGCTACACCTTC. This sequence encodes CASTETLIGRGDLNYGYTF. The chain couples TRBV6-1 to TRBJ1-2; tentative D call: TRBD1 (5 bases). V lost 7 bases and J lost 2, with 29 bases in between. The CDR3 loop spans 19 amino acids. From germline, CDR1 is MNHNS and CDR2 SASEGT.

The genes are TRBV12-3 or TRBV12-4 and TRBJ2-3; D call uncertain. CDR3 length: 13 amino acids. V lost 4 bases and J 4 bases, leaving 9 bases between the germline ends. CDR3 in DNA: TGTGCCAGCAGTTATCGGGTTCCAGATACGCAGTATTTT. Protein: CASSYRVPDTQYF.

This clonotype was seen only a few times. The chain joins TRBV27 to TRBJ2-1; 8 bases line up with TRBD1. The CDR3 spans 15 residues. J was trimmed by 0 bases and V by 5 bases; bases with no gene match: 3. CDR1 is MNHEY and CDR2 is SMNVEV in the germline V gene (reference sequence). CDR3 DNA: TGTGCCAGCAGTCAAACAGGGGGCTCCTACAATGAGCAGTTCTTC. Translated, it gives CASSQTGGSYNEQFF.

This clonotype was seen more than once but under ten times. This sequence joins TRBV7-9 and TRBJ1-2; no reliable D call. The CDR3 consists of 13 residues. The germline V gene encodes CDR1 SEHNR and CDR2 FQNEAQ (reference sequence). Trimming took 5 bases from V and 4 from J, leaving 11 bases between them. The CDR3 bases are TGTGCCAGCAGCCCCGCCAGCACCTATGGCTACACCTTC. Translated: CASSPASTYGYTF.

This clonotype was counted a single time. The V and J genes are TRBV5-1 and TRBJ2-7; 7 bases agree with TRBD1. The CDR3 totals 15 residues. Germline V gene lookup returns CDR1 SGHRS and CDR2 YFSETQ. Trimming at V came to 0 bases and at J to 3 bases, leaving 6 bases not matched to a gene. CDR3 DNA: TGCGCCAGCAGCTTGGAGGGACAGACCCGCTACGAGCAGTACTTC. It is translated as CASSLEGQTRYEQYF.

This clonotype has a handful of counts. The genes are TRBV5-1 and TRBJ1-2; no firm D call. CDR1 SGHRS and CDR2 YFSETQ come from the germline V gene. The CDR3 sequence is 13 residues long. Trimming pared 0 bases from V and 5 bases from J, leaving 8 bases between. The CDR3 DNA is TGCGCCAGCAGCTTGGACAAAAGATATGGCTACACCTTC. This gives the protein CASSLDKRYGYTF. Supplemented by reference TRBV5-1 and TRBJ1-2, the full variable domain reads KAGVTQTPRYLIKTRGQQVTLSCSPISGHRSVSWYQQTPGQGLQFLFEYFSETQRNKGNFPGRFSGRQFSNSRSEMNVSTLELGDSALYLCASSLDKRYGYTFGSGTRLTVV.

The chain carries TRBV5-1 and TRBJ2-7, with 7 bases lining up with TRBD1. The CDR3 covers 15 residues. J was trimmed by 2 bases and V by 3 bases; bases with no gene match: 8. The V gene's germline CDR1 is SGHRS and CDR2 YFSETQ. Here the CDR3 DNA reads TGCGCCAGCAGCTCAGACAGGGCGCAAACCTACGAGCAGTACTTC. Its protein product is CASSSDRAQTYEQYF.

This clonotype has just a few counts. Sequence at one end of the junction differs from germline and may be a read error. The genes are TRBV20-1 and TRBJ2-6, with a weak D call TRBD1 (5 bases). The CDR3 runs to 14 residues. The germline V gene encodes CDR1 DFQATT and CDR2 SNEGSKA (reference sequence). The CDR3 reads CSASSHSGANVQTF. The DNA for the CDR3 is TGCAGTGCTAGTAGTCATTCTGGGGCCAACGTCCAGACTTTC.

There are a few counts of this clonotype. The chain uses TRBV10-2 and TRBJ1-3; no reliable D call. The length of the CDR3 is 17 residues. V lost 0 bases to trimming and J lost 0 bases, with 12 bases between them. Germline-derived CDR1 and CDR2 are WSHSY and SAAADI. In DNA form, the CDR3 reads TGCGCCAGCAGTGAGTCGGGGAACCGACGCTCTGGAAACACCATATATTTT. Encoded protein: CASSESGNRRSGNTIYF.

This clonotype was detected a few times. DNA for the CDR3: TGTGCCAGCAAGGGCCTTGCTGGGGCTACAGCCAAAAACATTCAGTACTTC. This encodes CASKGLAGATAKNIQYF. V gene TRBV12-3 or TRBV12-4 combines with J gene TRBJ2-4; D might be TRBD1 (5 bases). The CDR3 is made up of 17 amino acids. Between the trimmed V and J ends, which lost 7 bases and 0 bases, there was a span of 19 bases.

The V and J genes are TRBV5-1 and TRBJ1-4; 7 nucleotides align to TRBD1. CDR1 is SGHRS, CDR2 YFSETQ, per germline. The CDR3 consists of 17 residues. After removal of 6 bases from V and 0 bases from J, the junction contained 11 bases not matched to a gene. Here the CDR3 DNA reads TGCGCCAGCATCACCCACAGGGGAATTGCAACTAATGAAAAACTGTTTTTT. This encodes CASITHRGIATNEKLFF.

The chain combines TRBV11-2 with TRBJ1-4, with D possibly TRBD1 on 6 matching bases. The CDR3 is 17 amino acids. The germline V gene encodes CDR1 SGHAT and CDR2 FQNNGV. Trimming stripped 3 bases from V and 4 bases from J, with 18 bases between. CDR3 DNA sequence: TGTGCCAGCAGCTTGGGGGGGCAGGGACGGTATAATGAAAAACTGTTTTTT. Protein: CASSLGGQGRYNEKLFF.

The rearrangement links TRBV21-1 to TRBJ2-7; the tabulated D call, TRBD2, remains unverified against the DNA. TRBV21-1 is an annotated pseudogene. CDR3 size: 17 residues. CDR3 DNA sequence: TGTGCCAGCACCCTTACCAGACGACTAGCGGGGCCCGGGGAGCAGTACTTC. It encodes CASTLTRRLAGPGEQYF.